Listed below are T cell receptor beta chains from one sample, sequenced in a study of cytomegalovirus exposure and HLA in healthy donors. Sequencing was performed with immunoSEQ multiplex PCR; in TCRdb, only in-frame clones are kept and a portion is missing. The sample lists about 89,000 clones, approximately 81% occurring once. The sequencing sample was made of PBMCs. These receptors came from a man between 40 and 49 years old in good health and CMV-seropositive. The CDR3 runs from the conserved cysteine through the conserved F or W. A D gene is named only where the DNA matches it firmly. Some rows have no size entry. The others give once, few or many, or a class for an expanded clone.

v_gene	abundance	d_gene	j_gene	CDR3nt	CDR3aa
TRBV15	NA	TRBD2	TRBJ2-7	TGTGCCACCAGCGGACTAGGGGCCGCCGAGCAGTACTTC	CATSGLGAAEQYF
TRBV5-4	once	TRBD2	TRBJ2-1	TGTGCCAGCAGCTTCTCGGGACTAGGCCCCAATGAGCAGTTCTTC	CASSFSGLGPNEQFF
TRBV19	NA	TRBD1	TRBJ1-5	TGTGCCAGTAGTAGACAGGGTCAAAGCGATCAGCCCCAGCATTTT	CASSRQGQSDQPQHF
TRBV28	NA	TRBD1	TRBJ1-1	TGTGCCAGCAGTGCAGGGGGCCTTTCCCCTATGAACACTGAAGCTTTCTTT	CASSAGGLSPMNTEAFF
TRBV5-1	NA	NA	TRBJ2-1	TGCGCCAGCAGTGAACCGGGGTGGAGTGAGCAGTTCTTC	CASSEPGWSEQFF
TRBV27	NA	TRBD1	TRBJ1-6	TGTGCCAGCAGTTTGGGACAGGGATCACCCCTCCACTTT	CASSLGQGSPLHF
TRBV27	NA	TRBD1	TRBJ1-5	TGTGCCAGCAGTTTACAGGGGGCGAGACAGCCCCAGCATTTT	CASSLQGARQPQHF
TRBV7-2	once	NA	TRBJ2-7	TGTGCCAGCAGCCCCGGGCTTATTGGGGGCCGAGCCGAGCAGTACTTC	CASSPGLIGGRAEQYF
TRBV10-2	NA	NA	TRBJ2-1	TGCGCCAGCAGTGAGGATCTGGAGGATGATGAGCAGTTCTTC	CASSEDLEDDEQFF
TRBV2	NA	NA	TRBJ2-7	TGTGCCAGCAGAGGACAGACAAGGGTGTACGAGCAGTACTTC	CASRGQTRVYEQYF
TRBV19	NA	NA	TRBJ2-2	TGTGCCAGTAGGCCAGGGGAGGGGACCGACACCGGGGAGCTGTTTTTT	CASRPGEGTDTGELFF
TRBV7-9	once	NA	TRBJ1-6	TGTGCCAGCAGCTTAAACAGCTATAATTCACCCCTCCACTTT	CASSLNSYNSPLHF
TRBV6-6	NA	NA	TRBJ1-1	TGTGCCAGCAGTTACGGGTACACGGGTGAAGCTTTCTTT	CASSYGYTGEAFF
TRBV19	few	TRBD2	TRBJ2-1	TGTGCCAGTAGACACCCGGGACTAGCGGGCGGGAACAATGAGCAGTTCTTC	CASRHPGLAGGNNEQFF
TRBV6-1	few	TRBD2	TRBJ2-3	TGTGCCAGTAAGGAGACTAGCGGGGGTGGAGATACGCAGTATTTT	CASKETSGGGDTQYF
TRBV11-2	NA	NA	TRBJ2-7	TGTGCCAGCAGCTTAGGACTAGCCTACGAGCAGTACTTC	CASSLGLAYEQYF
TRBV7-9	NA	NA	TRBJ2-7	TGTGCCAGCAGCCCCCGACTAGTTCGGCCCTACGAGCAGTACTTC	CASSPRLVRPYEQYF
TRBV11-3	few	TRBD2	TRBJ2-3	TGTGCCAGCAGCTACTATAGCGGGGGGTATCCAGATACGCAGTATTTT	CASSYYSGGYPDTQYF
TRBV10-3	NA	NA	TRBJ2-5	TGTGCCATCAGTGAGGGGACATCAACGGAGACCCAGTACTTC	CAISEGTSTETQYF
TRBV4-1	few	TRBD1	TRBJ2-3	TGCGCCAGCAGCCACCTCGGGACAGAGAGCACAGATACGCAGTATTTT	CASSHLGTESTDTQYF
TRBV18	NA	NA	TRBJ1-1	TGTGCCAGCTCACCACAGAAGGCGGAACTCGGAGCTTTCTTT	CASSPQKAELGAFF
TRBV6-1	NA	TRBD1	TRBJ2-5	TGTGCCAGCAGTGAAAGGGGGGACAGGGGGTACCAAGAGACCCAGTACTTC	CASSERGDRGYQETQYF
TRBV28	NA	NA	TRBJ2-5	TGTGCCAGCAGTTTTGGGACACCCGAGCGGGATGCCGGGGTGGAGACCCAGTACTTC	CASSFGTPERDAGVETQYF
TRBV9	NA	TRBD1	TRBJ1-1	TGTGCCAGCAGCGTAGTGAGACAGGGGGTTGCTGAAGCTTTCTTT	CASSVVRQGVAEAFF
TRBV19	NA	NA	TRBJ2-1	TGTGCCAGTAAGAACAGCCACAATGAGCAGTTCTTC	CASKNSHNEQFF
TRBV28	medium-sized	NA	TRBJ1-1	TGTGCCAGCAGTTTCTCCTACACTGAAGCTTTCTTT	CASSFSYTEAFF
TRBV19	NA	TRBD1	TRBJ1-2	TGTGCCAGTAGGGGACAGGGGCACTATGGCTACACCTTC	CASRGQGHYGYTF
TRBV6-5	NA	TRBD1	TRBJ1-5	TGTGCCAGCACCCCGGACAGGGGAAGCAATCAGCCCCAGCATTTT	CASTPDRGSNQPQHF
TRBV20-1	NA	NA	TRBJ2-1	TGCAGTGCTAGCCCGTGTGAGCAGTTCTTC	CSASPCEQFF
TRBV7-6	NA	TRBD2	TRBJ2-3	TGTGCCAGCAGCTTAGTGGTGGCTAGCGGGGTCAGTATGGATACGCAGTATTTT	CASSLVVASGVSMDTQYF
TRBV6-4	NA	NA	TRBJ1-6	TGTGCCAGCAGAGATCACACGGCGCGGGGGGCGTCACCCCTCCACTTT	CASRDHTARGASPLHF
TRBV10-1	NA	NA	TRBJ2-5	TGCGCCAGCAGTGAGCGGCAGGGCAGAAAAGAGACCCAGTACTTC	CASSERQGRKETQYF
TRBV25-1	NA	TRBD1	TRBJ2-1	TGTGCCAGCAGTGAACCAGGGGGATCCTACAATGAGCAGTTCTTC	CASSEPGGSYNEQFF
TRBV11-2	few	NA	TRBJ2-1	TGTGCCAGCAGCTTAGCCCCCGCAGCGAGACACAATGAGCAGTTCTTC	CASSLAPAARHNEQFF
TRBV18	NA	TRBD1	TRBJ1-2	TGTGCCAGCTCACCTACGCGACAGGGTGACGATGGCTACACCTTC	CASSPTRQGDDGYTF
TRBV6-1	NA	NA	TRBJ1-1	TGTGCCAGCAGTGAAAGTACAAGTGTGGCTTTCTTT	CASSESTSVAFF
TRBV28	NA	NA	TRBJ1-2	TGTGCCAGCAGCTCGGGGAATCTTTATGGCTACACCTTC	CASSSGNLYGYTF
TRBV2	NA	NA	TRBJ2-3	TGTGCCAGCAAATTTGACTATAGCACAGATACGCAGTATTTT	CASKFDYSTDTQYF
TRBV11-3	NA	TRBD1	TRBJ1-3	TGTGCCAGCAGACGGACAGGGGATGGAAACACCATATATTTT	CASRRTGDGNTIYF
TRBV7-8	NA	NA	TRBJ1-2	TGTGCCAGCAGCTTAGACAGGGCACGGGGTGGCTACACCTTC	CASSLDRARGGYTF
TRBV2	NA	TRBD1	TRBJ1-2	TGTGCCAGCAGTGCTCGACAGGGATCCTATGGCTACACCTTC	CASSARQGSYGYTF
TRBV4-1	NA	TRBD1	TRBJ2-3	TGCGCCAGCAGCCGGAAGATAGACAGGGCCTCGGGAGATACGCAGTATTTT	CASSRKIDRASGDTQYF
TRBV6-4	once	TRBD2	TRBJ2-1	TGTGCCAGCAGTGAAGTTAGGACTAGCGGGGGCCACAATGAGCAGTTCTTC	CASSEVRTSGGHNEQFF
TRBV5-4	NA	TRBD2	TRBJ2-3	TGTGCCAGCAGCTCCAGACTAGCCAGCACAGATACGCAGTATTTT	CASSSRLASTDTQYF
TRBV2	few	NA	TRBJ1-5	TGTGCCAGCAGTAGAGACCAGGGTAGGCAATCGCAGCCCCAGCATTTT	CASSRDQGRQSQPQHF
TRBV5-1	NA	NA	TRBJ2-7	TGCGCCAGCAGCTCCGGTACCGGGATTAACGAGCAGTACTTC	CASSSGTGINEQYF
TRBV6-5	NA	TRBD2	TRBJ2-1	TGTGCCAGCAGTTCCGGGCGCGGGAGGGTTGATGAGCAGTTCTTC	CASSSGRGRVDEQFF
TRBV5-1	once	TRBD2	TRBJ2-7	TGCGCCAGCAGCACCCTTAGCGGGGCGAACGAGCAGTACTTC	CASSTLSGANEQYF